These T cell receptor beta chains were read from a single sample in a study of T cell responses to AZD1222 COVID-19 vaccine. The assay was immunoSEQ multiplex PCR, and TCRdb's table has in-frame clones only and misses some. The data show roughly 120,000 clones, 85% to 90% seen once. The specimen comprised peripheral blood, sampled on day 0 of AZD1222 vaccination. The receptors were sampled from an adult in good health. Both conserved end residues are part of each CDR3. The D gene is left open where the match is weak. Expanded clones are given a class, and other clones once, few, many or no size at all.

D | J | size | V | CDR3 | DNA
TRBD1 | TRBJ1-6 | once | TRBV6-5 | CASRDGQGQNSPLHF | TGTGCCAGCAGGGACGGACAGGGCCAAAATTCACCCCTCCACTTT
TRBD1 | TRBJ1-2 | . | TRBV5-1 | CASSGTGSNYGYTF | TGCGCCAGCAGCGGGACAGGATCTAACTATGGCTACACCTTC
. | TRBJ2-5 | . | TRBV3-1/TRBV3-2 | CASSQGINLETQYF | TGTGCCAGCAGCCAGGGTATTAATTTAGAGACCCAGTACTTC
TRBD1 | TRBJ1-4 | once | TRBV5-4 | CASSYDREANEKLFF | TGTGCCAGCAGCTATGACAGGGAAGCTAATGAAAAACTGTTTTTT
. | TRBJ2-1 | . | TRBV19 | CASTGPGTAAEQFF | TGTGCCAGTACCGGCCCCGGGACTGCGGCAGAGCAGTTCTTC
. | TRBJ2-7 | . | TRBV7-9 | CASADLNRLQYEQYF | TGTGCCAGCGCCGACCTCAACCGGTTACAATACGAGCAGTACTTC
. | TRBJ1-2 | . | TRBV20-1 | CSARMGRGYTF | TGCAGTGCCAGGATGGGGCGAGGCTACACCTTC
. | TRBJ1-1 | . | TRBV5-5 | CASSLAEGLTEAFF | TGTGCCAGCAGCTTGGCCGAAGGGCTCACTGAAGCTTTCTTT
TRBD2 | TRBJ2-1 | . | TRBV2 | CASSAHHSGLVFGEQFF | TGTGCCAGCAGTGCCCATCATTCGGGACTAGTTTTTGGTGAGCAGTTCTTC
TRBD1 | TRBJ2-1 | . | TRBV5-1 | CASSQIRDRRHNEQFF | TGCGCCAGCAGCCAAATAAGGGACAGACGGCACAATGAGCAGTTCTTC
TRBD1 | TRBJ1-1 | . | TRBV12-5 | CASGSSRTGTGVVAEAFF | TGTGCTAGTGGTTCGTCCCGGACCGGGACAGGGGTAGTCGCTGAAGCTTTCTTT
. | TRBJ2-7 | . | TRBV11-3 | CASSSSAYSYEQYF | TGTGCCAGCAGCTCCTCAGCCTACTCCTACGAGCAGTACTTC
. | TRBJ2-2 | . | TRBV5-1 | CATRTSVIGELFF | TGCGCCACACGTACTAGTGTTATCGGGGAGCTGTTTTTT
TRBD2 | TRBJ2-1 | . | TRBV11-3 | CASSFSGGIYNEQFF | TGTGCCAGCAGCTTTAGCGGGGGCATCTACAATGAGCAGTTCTTC
. | TRBJ1-1 | . | TRBV2 | CASSERQTMNTEAFF | TGTGCCAGCAGTGAAAGGCAGACCATGAACACTGAAGCTTTCTTT
TRBD1 | TRBJ1-2 | . | TRBV27 | CASKAGTGSGGYTF | TGTGCCAGCAAGGCCGGGACAGGGTCGGGCGGCTACACCTTC
. | TRBJ2-7 | . | TRBV20-1 | CSASLAAPSYEQYF | TGCAGTGCTAGTCTAGCAGCCCCCTCCTACGAGCAGTACTTC
. | TRBJ2-5 | . | TRBV5-1 | CASSKGRTGPQETQYF | TGCGCCAGCAGCAAAGGGAGGACTGGACCCCAAGAGACCCAGTACTTC
TRBD1 | TRBJ2-1 | . | TRBV7-9 | CASRPDRQVRFNEQFF | TGTGCCAGCAGGCCGGACAGGCAGGTTAGGTTCAATGAGCAGTTCTTC
. | TRBJ2-2 | . | TRBV6-4 | CASRAYNTGELFF | TGTGCCAGCAGAGCCTACAACACCGGGGAGCTGTTTTTT
. | TRBJ1-1 | . | TRBV20-1 | CSASGMKTEAFF | TGCAGTGCTAGTGGGATGAAGACTGAAGCTTTCTTT
. | TRBJ2-3 | . | TRBV27 | CASPNAASSTDTQYF | TGTGCCAGCCCTAATGCGGCCTCTAGCACAGATACGCAGTATTTT
TRBD2 | TRBJ2-1 | . | TRBV5-1 | CASSPGLAGFYNEQFF | TGCGCCAGCAGCCCGGGACTAGCGGGTTTCTACAATGAGCAGTTCTTC
TRBD1 | TRBJ1-1 | . | TRBV30 | CAWSTNRGETEAFF | TGTGCCTGGAGTACTAACAGGGGGGAAACTGAAGCTTTCTTT
. | TRBJ1-5 | . | TRBV30 | CAWSGGGNQPQHF | TGTGCCTGGAGTGGGGGCGGCAATCAGCCCCAGCATTTT
TRBD2 | TRBJ2-3 | . | TRBV10-3 | CAISEGGRGSTDTQYF | TGTGCCATCAGTGAAGGAGGGCGGGGGAGCACAGATACGCAGTATTTT
TRBD2 | TRBJ2-1 | . | TRBV13 | CASSFLRAGDFNEQFF | TGTGCCAGCAGCTTCCTTCGGGCGGGAGATTTCAATGAGCAGTTCTTC
. | TRBJ2-1 | . | TRBV3-1/TRBV3-2 | CASSEASDEQFF | TGTGCCAGCAGCGAGGCGAGCGATGAGCAGTTCTTC
. | TRBJ2-1 | . | TRBV6-5 | CASSYGGTLGNEQFF | TGTGCCAGCAGTTACGGAGGGACACTTGGCAATGAGCAGTTCTTC
. | TRBJ2-5 | . | TRBV3-1/TRBV3-2 | CASSYWGSGDRETQYF | TGTGCCAGCAGCTACTGGGGTAGCGGTGATCGGGAGACCCAGTACTTC